The 28 T cell receptor beta chains reported below all come from one sample, sequenced in a study of human T cells and chemical hapten exposure. TCRdb re-derived calls from the RACE reads in MiXCR, one entry per CDR3 protein. The sample includes around 42,000 distinct CDR3 sequences, 3% to 3.5% of them seen just once. Indicated time point: patch test 2, 6 weeks after DPC sensitization. The sample's treatment: therapeutic diphenylcyclopropenone sensitization with weekly scalp DPC. This specimen was whole blood, taken in connection with sensitization to the hapten diphenylcyclopropenone (DPC). These receptors were obtained from a man in his forties with alopecia areata. Some clones in this sample may be carry-over from other donors' samples.

This clonotype has a count of ten or more. The chain links TRBV5-4 to TRBJ2-5; no clear D gene. The V end lost 0 bases, the J end lost 5 bases, and 14 bases lay between the germline ends. Germline V CDR1 and CDR2: SGHNT, YYREEE (reference sequence). The CDR3 totals 15 residues. CDR3 protein: CASSLVESSQETQYF. The CDR3 DNA follows: TGTGCCAGCAGCTTGGTTGAGAGCTCCCAGGAGACCCAGTACTTC.

This clonotype was seen repeatedly, ten times or more. This chain links TRBV3-1 with TRBJ1-4; D gene unclear. V lost 5 bases and J 5 bases, leaving 6 bases between the germline ends. CDR1 and CDR2 from the germline V gene are LGHDT and YNNKEL (reference sequence). There are 12 residues in the CDR3. The CDR3 DNA sequence: TGTGCCAGCAGCTGGTTGAATGAAAAACTGTTTTTT. Its translation is CASSWLNEKLFF.

This clonotype has just a few counts. The gene calls are TRBV7-2 and TRBJ2-5; D not certain. Germline assignment: CDR1 SGHTA and CDR2 FQGNSA. The CDR3 is 13 amino acids. Trimming pared 4 bases from V and 5 bases from J, leaving 11 bases between. CDR3 in amino acids: CASSYKGEETQYF. The CDR3 DNA is TGTGCCAGCAGCTACAAGGGCGAGGAGACCCAGTACTTC.

The genes are TRBV5-1 and TRBJ2-2; 10 bases are shared with TRBD1. The CDR3 contains 16 residues. The junction had 6 bases not matched to a gene; V was cut back by 4 bases and J by 3 bases. Germline V gene lookup returns CDR1 SGHRS and CDR2 YFSETQ. CDR3 DNA sequence: TGCGCCAGCAGCGCGGGACAGGGGATCGACACCGGGGAGCTGTTTTTT. It codes for CASSAGQGIDTGELFF.

In its sample, this clonotype was seen many times. The V and J genes are TRBV20-1 and TRBJ2-1; no clear D gene. CDR1 DFQATT and CDR2 SNEGSKA come from the germline V gene (reference sequence). The ends were cut back, 6 bases at V and 6 bases at J, with 18 bases in the middle. The CDR3 has 14 residues. CDR3 sequence: CSANGPDGRNEQFF. CDR3 nucleotides: TGCAGTGCCAACGGACCCGACGGTCGCAATGAGCAGTTCTTC.

This clonotype occurred many times. The genes are TRBV7-2 and TRBJ1-1, with D perhaps TRBD1 (6 bases). Germline assignment: CDR1 SGHTA and CDR2 FQGNSA. The CDR3 has 14 residues. The ends were cut back, 2 bases at V and 7 bases at J, with 14 bases in the middle. CDR3 sequence reads: CASSLNRASSEAFF. The CDR3 DNA sequence: TGTGCCAGCAGCTTAAACAGGGCTAGTAGTGAAGCTTTCTTT.

In this sample, this clonotype turned up many times. The J gene is TRBJ1-1, the V gene TRBV28, with 7 bases matching TRBD1. The length of the CDR3 is 13 residues. Germline-derived CDR1 and CDR2 are MDHEN and SYDVKM. The V segment lost 5 bases and the J segment 8 bases; nucleotides outside the gene matches: 8. DNA of the CDR3: TGTGCCAGCAGTGCGCCCCCAGGGGGAGAAGCTTTCTTT. Encoded protein: CASSAPPGGEAFF.

About this clonotype: Being one base from a much bigger clone, this may be a read error. The J gene is TRBJ2-1, the V gene TRBV20-1; 8 positions match TRBD1. There are 14 residues in the CDR3. The germline V gene has CDR1 DFQATT and CDR2 SNEGSKA (reference sequence). CDR3 sequence reads: CSAYQGALANEQIF. The CDR3 DNA follows: TGCAGTGCGTACCAGGGGGCGCTTGCCAATGAGCAGATCTTC.

This clonotype was observed at least ten times. The V and J genes are TRBV7-2 and TRBJ2-3; TRBD2 aligns across 10 bases. This CDR3 comprises 16 residues. V lost 7 bases and J lost 0; bases outside the gene matches: 7. Germline assignment: CDR1 SGHTA and CDR2 FQGNSA. CDR3 coding DNA: TGTGCCAGCACCTTGAGACTAGCGGGTAGCACAGATACGCAGTATTTT. Its protein product is CASTLRLAGSTDTQYF.

In this sample, this clonotype turned up many times. V usage is TRBV6-1 and J usage is TRBJ2-7; the D is unclear. Deletions cut 6 bases from V and 3 bases from J, with 18 bases between. CDR3 length: 15 residues. CDR1 MNHNS and CDR2 SASEGT come from the germline V gene. CDR3: CASSLVAGKNYEQYF. CDR3 in DNA: TGTGCCAGCAGCCTAGTGGCCGGTAAAAACTACGAGCAGTACTTC.

This clonotype was detected ten times or more. The rearrangement links TRBV6-5 to TRBJ2-5, with 9 bases matching TRBD1. CDR3 length: 19 amino acids. The junction had 16 bases not matched to a gene; V was cut back by 0 bases and J by 5 bases. Germline CDR1 reads MNHEY; CDR2 reads SVGAGI. In DNA, the CDR3 is TGTGCCAGCAGTTACTCGATGGACAGGGGCGCCCCGGGGATGGAGACCCAGTACTTC. It specifies CASSYSMDRGAPGMETQYF.

This clonotype was counted between two and nine times. V gene TRBV28 combines with J gene TRBJ2-3, with D perhaps TRBD1 (6 bases). V lost 6 bases and J 1 base, leaving 11 bases between the germline ends. The CDR3 length is 14 residues. Germline V gene lookup returns CDR1 MDHEN and CDR2 SYDVKM. The CDR3 spells CASSRRQGTDTQYF. In DNA, the CDR3 is TGTGCCAGCAGCCGACGACAGGGCACAGATACGCAGTATTTT.

This clonotype was found many times. J is TRBJ2-1 and V is TRBV20-1; D remains ambiguous. CDR1 and CDR2 (germline): DFQATT, SNEGSKA (reference sequence). This CDR3 is built from 15 residues. With 1 base removed from V and 4 bases from J, the gap between germline ends came to 14 bases. The CDR3 DNA reads TGCAGTGCTAGAGTAGTAAAGAGGCTATACAATGAGCAGTTCTTC. This sequence encodes CSARVVKRLYNEQFF.

This clonotype appeared many times. The chain couples TRBV18 to TRBJ2-1; TRBD2 matches 8 bases. This CDR3 spans 17 amino acids. Trimming removed 1 base from V and 4 bases from J; junction bases left unmatched: 9. In germline, CDR1 is KGHSH, CDR2 LQKENI. CDR3 bases: TGTGCCAGCTCACCACAAAAGAGCGGGAGACTTTACAATGAGCAGTTCTTC. This sequence encodes CASSPQKSGRLYNEQFF.

This clonotype was counted at least ten times. The rearrangement joins TRBV7-6 to TRBJ1-6, with 9 bases identical to TRBD1. Germline V lookup: CDR1 SGHVS, CDR2 FNYEAQ. Losses at the gene ends were 5 bases for V and 6 bases for J; bases not matched to a gene: 5. The CDR3 covers 15 residues. This CDR3 is CASSPGTGSNSPLHF. CDR3 bases: TGTGCCAGCAGCCCGGGGACAGGGTCTAATTCACCCCTCCACTTT. The complete variable domain, with remaining parts taken from reference TRBV7-6 and TRBJ1-6, reads GAGVSQSPRYKVTKRGQDVALRCDPISGHVSLYWYRQALGQGPEFLTYFNYEAQQDKSGLPNDRFSAERPEGSISTLTIQRTEQRDSAMYRCASSPGTGSNSPLHFGNGTRLTVT.

This clonotype was detected ten times or more. The V gene is TRBV6-2 or TRBV6-3, the J gene TRBJ2-7, with D perhaps being TRBD1 or TRBD2 (5 bases each). Germline lookup yields CDR1 MNHEY and CDR2 SVGEGT. This CDR3 has 13 amino acids. Between the trimmed V and J ends, which lost 5 bases and 3 bases, there was a span of 11 bases. This CDR3 reads CASSRDANYEQYF. CDR3 DNA: TGTGCCAGCAGTCGGGACGCCAACTACGAGCAGTACTTC.

This clonotype has ten or more counts. The rearrangement links TRBV12-3 or TRBV12-4 to TRBJ2-7; a weak D match, TRBD1 (6 bases). CDR3 length: 12 residues. The V gene lost 5 bases and the J gene lost 3 bases, with 8 bases spanning the gap. CDR3 residues: CASSAGVYEQYF. The CDR3 nucleotides are TGTGCCAGCAGTGCAGGGGTCTACGAGCAGTACTTC.

This clonotype has more than one count but fewer than ten. The chain recombines TRBV13 with TRBJ2-7; no clear D gene. The CDR3 extends over 13 amino acids. CDR1 is PRHDT, CDR2 FYEKMQ, per germline (reference sequence). V was trimmed by 5 bases and J by 5 bases, leaving 13 bases between them. The CDR3 is CASSQAEIHEQYF. The CDR3, as DNA: TGTGCCAGCAGCCAGGCAGAAATCCACGAGCAGTACTTC.

The chain carries TRBV18 and TRBJ2-7, with TRBD1 as a possible D gene (5 bases). The CDR3 runs to 16 residues. The germline gives CDR1 KGHSH, CDR2 LQKENI. The V end was cut by 3 bases, the J end by 4 bases, with 19 bases between. CDR3 nucleotides: TGTGCCAGCTCACCGACAGCTACGGCTGGATCTTACGAGCAGTACTTC. This translates into CASSPTATAGSYEQYF.

In this sample, this clonotype turned up many times. The chain employs TRBV6-2 or TRBV6-3 and TRBJ2-3; tentatively, D is TRBD2 (5 bases). Between the trimmed V and J ends, which lost 8 bases and 6 bases, there was a span of 12 bases. The CDR3 has 12 residues. Germline V gene data show CDR1 as MNHEY and CDR2 as SVGEGT. The CDR3: CASSTGKDTQYF. As DNA, the CDR3 is TGTGCCAGCTCAACCGGGAAGGATACGCAGTATTTT.

This clonotype appeared many times. The V gene is TRBV9, the J gene TRBJ1-3; 7 nucleotides agree with TRBD1. In germline, CDR1 is SGDLS, CDR2 YYNGEE. The ends lost 5 bases at V and 4 bases at J; junction bases unmatched: 9. The CDR3 length is 15 residues. DNA of the CDR3: TGTGCCAGCAGAGGTGACAGGGTTGGAGGAAACACCATATATTTT. Protein: CASRGDRVGGNTIYF.

This clonotype was counted many times. The chain couples TRBV12-3 or TRBV12-4 to TRBJ1-1; D uncertain. CDR3 length equals 11 residues. Trimming removed 6 bases at V and 8 bases at J, with 10 bases between. Here the CDR3 reads CASRSGWEAFF. The DNA for the CDR3 is TGTGCCAGCAGGTCCGGTTGGGAAGCTTTCTTT.

There are many counts of this clonotype. The chain links TRBV2 to TRBJ1-1, with D tentatively TRBD1 (5 bases). Trimming took 4 bases from V and 1 from J, leaving 10 bases between them. There are 14 residues in the CDR3. Germline V gene sequence: CDR1 SNHLY, CDR2 FYNNEI. The CDR3 loop is CASSAGPTNTEAFF. CDR3 coding DNA: TGTGCCAGCAGTGCAGGGCCGACGAACACTGAAGCTTTCTTT.

This clonotype came up many times. This rearrangement joins TRBV3-1 to TRBJ2-3; 8 nucleotides match TRBD2. J was trimmed by 5 bases and V by 6 bases; bases with no gene match: 7. The germline V gene has CDR1 LGHDT and CDR2 YNNKEL (reference sequence). There are 14 residues in the CDR3. The CDR3 sequence: CASSLAGRIDTQYF. DNA for the CDR3: TGTGCCAGCAGTCTAGCGGGTCGTATAGATACGCAGTATTTT.

This clonotype was recorded many times. The chain couples TRBV30 to TRBJ2-7, with D maybe TRBD1 (6 bases). The CDR3 has 15 amino acids. With 4 bases removed from V and 1 base from J, the gap between germline ends came to 17 bases. The germline CDR1 and CDR2 sequences are GTSNPN and SVGIG (reference sequence). In nucleotides, the CDR3 is TGTGCCTGGACAGAGCCGGACAGAACTTCCTACGAGCAGTACTTC. Its protein product is CAWTEPDRTSYEQYF.

This clonotype came up many times. V gene TRBV20-1 combines with J gene TRBJ2-5; 9 nucleotides match TRBD1. Germline V gene data show CDR1 as DFQATT and CDR2 as SNEGSKA (reference sequence). CDR3 length: 17 amino acids. V lost 3 bases and J lost 4; bases outside the gene matches: 15. CDR3 DNA sequence: TGCAGTGCTAGCCCGGGACAGGGTAATGTTTGGCCAGAGACCCAGTACTTC. Encoded protein: CSASPGQGNVWPETQYF.

This clonotype appeared many times. The chain combines TRBV30 with TRBJ2-5; 9 bases fit TRBD1. The trim removed 4 bases at V and 2 bases at J, leaving 5 bases unmatched. Per germline, CDR1 GTSNPN and CDR2 SVGIG (reference sequence). This CDR3 has 14 amino acids. In DNA, the CDR3 is TGTGCCTGGAAAAAGGGGACAGGGCAAGAGACCCAGTACTTC. Encoded protein: CAWKKGTGQETQYF.

This clonotype came up many times. The chain has TRBV20-1 and TRBJ2-7; 13 nucleotides agree with TRBD2. This CDR3 comprises 16 residues. CDR1 and CDR2 from the germline V gene are DFQATT and SNEGSKA (reference sequence). V gave up 0 bases and J gave up 6 bases; unmatched junction bases: 8. The CDR3 region is CSARELGTSGTGEQYF. In DNA, the CDR3 is TGCAGTGCTAGAGAACTCGGGACTAGCGGGACTGGCGAGCAGTACTTC.